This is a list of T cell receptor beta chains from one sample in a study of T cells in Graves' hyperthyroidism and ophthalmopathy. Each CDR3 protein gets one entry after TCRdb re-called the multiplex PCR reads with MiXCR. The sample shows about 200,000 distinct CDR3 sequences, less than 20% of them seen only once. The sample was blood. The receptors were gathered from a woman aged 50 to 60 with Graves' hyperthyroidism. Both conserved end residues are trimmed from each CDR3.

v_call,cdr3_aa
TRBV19,ASSINPMNTEAF
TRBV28,ASSLVQGEADTQY
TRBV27,ASKILAGYNEQF
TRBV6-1,ASSEAWKTLF
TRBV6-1,ASSRQGINNQPQH
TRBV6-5,ASSYSIEGYGYT
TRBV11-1,ASSPGAGQGSWETQY
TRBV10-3,AISESNWGPTSYEQY
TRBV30,AWRGLAGGNEQF
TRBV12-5,ASGLPRGRSETQY
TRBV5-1,ASSFGAGNSGNTIY
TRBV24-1,ATSDLGRPGTDTQY
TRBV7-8,ASSPGVAGAPRNIQY
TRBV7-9,ASSLTSGGSNTIY
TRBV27,ASSFGTGAPQH
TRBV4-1,ASSLLTTETQY
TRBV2,ASSPGQVKAEAF
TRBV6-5,ASSYSKRATGELF
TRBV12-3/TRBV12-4,ASSLLQVGEQY
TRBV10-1,ASKKDRGTGELF
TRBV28,ASVVTGEPRYEQF
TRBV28,GSGSSYNEQF
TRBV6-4,ASSERPGTNNSPLH
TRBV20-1,SAISQGLGKNIQY
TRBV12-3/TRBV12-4,ASSLRAGAFLSSYNEQF
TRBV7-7,ASSSGTSPLGTQY
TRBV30,AWSVYAFSNTEAF
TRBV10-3,AISERGLAGGLGGTDTQY
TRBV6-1,ASSLRTGGLIGTEAF
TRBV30,AWSVTGRANEKLF
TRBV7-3,ASSLTGTTYNEQF
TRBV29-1,SVGATQETQY
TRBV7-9,ASSLQGGNTEAF
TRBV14,ASSQDQGARTEAF
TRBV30,AWSAGAGELF
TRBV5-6,ASSLRGNNEKLF
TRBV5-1,ASSLRGHTEAF
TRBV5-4,ASSRDRGPYEQY
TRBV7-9,ASSPDLAGSSGTEAF
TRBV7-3,ASSQGGSSKNIQY
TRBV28,ASSLEGGDSYEQY
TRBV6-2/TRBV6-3,ASSPRDSFINQPQH